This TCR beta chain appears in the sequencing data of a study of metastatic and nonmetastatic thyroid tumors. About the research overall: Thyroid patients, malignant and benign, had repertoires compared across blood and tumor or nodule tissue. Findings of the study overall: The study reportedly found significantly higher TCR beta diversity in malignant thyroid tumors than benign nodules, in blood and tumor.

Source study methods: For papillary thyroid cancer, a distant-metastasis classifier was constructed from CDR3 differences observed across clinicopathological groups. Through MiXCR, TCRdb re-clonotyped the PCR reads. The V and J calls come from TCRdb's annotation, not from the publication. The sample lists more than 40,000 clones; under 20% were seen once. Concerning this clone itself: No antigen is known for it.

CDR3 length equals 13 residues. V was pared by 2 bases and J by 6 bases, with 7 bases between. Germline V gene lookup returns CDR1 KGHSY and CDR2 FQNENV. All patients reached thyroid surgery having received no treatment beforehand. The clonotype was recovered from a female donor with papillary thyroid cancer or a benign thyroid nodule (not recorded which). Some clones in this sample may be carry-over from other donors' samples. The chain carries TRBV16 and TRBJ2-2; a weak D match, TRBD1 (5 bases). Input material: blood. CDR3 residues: CASSQQGAGELFF. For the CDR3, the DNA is TGTGCCAGCAGCCAACAAGGGGCCGGGGAGCTGTTTTTT.